This T cell receptor (beta chain) was sequenced during a study of patients and donors after allogeneic stem cell transplantation. MiXCR was run by TCRdb on the RT-PCR reads, yielding one entry per CDR3 protein. The data contain a few hundred thousand distinct CDR3 sequences, roughly 14% of them singletons. This clonotype has a count of ten or more. Trimming pared 4 bases from V and 2 bases from J, leaving 10 bases between. Germline lookup yields CDR1 SQVTM and CDR2 ANQGSEA. The CDR3 is 13 residues long. The chain carries TRBV29-1 and TRBJ2-3; D call uncertain. The sequenced sample was blood, either unsorted or a sorted T cell fraction (not recorded which). This receptor was taken from a human donor who was either an allogeneic HSCT recipient or a stem cell or donor lymphocyte infusion donor (not recorded which). It is not recorded whose cells these are; they may come from a transplant donor. As DNA, the CDR3 is TGCAGCGTTGCACCGGGCCCCACAGATACGCAGTATTTT. This sequence encodes CSVAPGPTDTQYF.